This is a list of T cell receptor beta chains from one sample in a study of blood T cell repertoires in COVID-19. TCRdb's copy holds only in-frame clones and misses some; the assay was immunoSEQ multiplex PCR. The sample lists around 300,000 clones, under 90% occurring once. The sample was peripheral blood. The source of these receptors is a middle-aged woman who had recovered from COVID-19. Both conserved end residues are part of each CDR3. Each record gives: J gene, D gene, V gene, clone size, CDR3 protein, CDR3 DNA. D genes are given only for firm matches. Clone size appears in some rows only: once, few, many, or a class for an expanded clone.

TRBJ1-4 | . | TRBV27 | . | CASSFSGSAEKLFF | TGTGCCAGCAGTTTTTCGGGGTCAGCTGAAAAACTGTTTTTT
TRBJ1-1 | TRBD1 | TRBV5-1 | . | CASSPGQGDWMNTEAFF | TGCGCCAGCAGCCCGGGACAGGGGGACTGGATGAACACTGAAGCTTTCTTT
TRBJ1-1 | TRBD1 | TRBV5-5 | few | CASTRDRGVTEAFF | TGTGCCAGCACCCGGGACAGGGGTGTCACTGAAGCTTTCTTT
TRBJ2-1 | . | TRBV18 | . | CASSPSSGSVNEQFF | TGTGCCAGCTCACCAAGTAGCGGAAGCGTCAATGAGCAGTTCTTC
TRBJ1-1 | . | TRBV2 | . | CASSAWGESNTEAFF | TGTGCCAGCAGTGCTTGGGGGGAATCGAACACTGAAGCTTTCTTT
TRBJ1-2 | TRBD1 | TRBV5-1 | . | CASSLVTGVGYTF | TGCGCCAGCAGCTTGGTGACAGGGGTTGGCTACACCTTC
TRBJ2-3 | . | TRBV11-2 | . | CASKLGRSTDTQYF | TGTGCCTCGAAATTAGGGAGAAGCACAGATACGCAGTATTTT
TRBJ2-4 | . | TRBV28 | . | CASSRFTVAKNIQYF | TGTGCCAGCAGTCGCTTTACGGTGGCCAAAAACATTCAGTACTTC
TRBJ2-1 | TRBD2 | TRBV6-5 | . | CASISGRAGYNEQFF | TGTGCCAGCATTAGCGGGAGGGCCGGGTACAATGAGCAGTTCTTC
TRBJ2-1 | . | TRBV18 | . | CASSPPSRGSYNEQFF | TGTGCCAGCTCACCCCCCTCTCGAGGCTCCTACAATGAGCAGTTCTTC
TRBJ2-7 | TRBD2 | TRBV29-1 | . | CSLQTSEAYEQYF | TGCAGCCTACAGACTAGCGAAGCCTACGAGCAGTACTTC
TRBJ2-5 | TRBD2 | TRBV6-1 | once | CASSDRTSGSKTQYF | TGTGCCAGCAGTGATAGGACTAGCGGGAGCAAGACCCAGTACTTC
TRBJ2-7 | TRBD1 | TRBV18 | . | CASSRSRGSSYEQYF | TGTGCCAGCTCACGGTCCAGGGGGAGCTCCTACGAGCAGTACTTC
TRBJ1-5 | . | TRBV7-3 | few | CASSPTSDTSNQPQHF | TGTGCCAGCAGCCCAACGTCAGATACTAGCAATCAGCCCCAGCATTTT
TRBJ2-7 | TRBD2 | TRBV7-2 | . | CASSSPLAVYSYEQYF | TGTGCCAGCAGCTCGCCGCTAGCGGTCTACTCCTACGAGCAGTACTTC
TRBJ2-7 | TRBD1 | TRBV5-1 | . | CASSTEGQGPLEQYF | TGCGCCAGCTCGACGGAGGGACAGGGGCCTCTGGAGCAGTACTTC
TRBJ2-3 | . | TRBV10-2 | . | CASSVSADTQYF | TGCGCCAGCAGTGTTAGCGCAGATACGCAGTATTTT
TRBJ2-1 | TRBD1 | TRBV5-1 | . | CASSLAGAGQGYEQFF | TGCGCCAGCAGCTTGGCCGGGGCGGGACAGGGTTACGAGCAGTTCTTC
TRBJ2-2 | . | TRBV9 | . | CASSVDGAGTLFF | TGTGCCAGCAGCGTAGATGGGGCAGGAACGCTGTTTTTT
TRBJ2-5 | TRBD1 | TRBV27 | . | CASSPGQGRETQYF | TGTGCCAGCAGCCCAGGACAGGGAAGAGAGACCCAGTACTTC
TRBJ2-7 | TRBD2 | TRBV5-8 | . | CASSLGGNDLLAGVYEQYF | TGTGCCAGCAGCTTGGGCGGGAACGACCTACTAGCGGGAGTCTACGAGCAGTACTTC
TRBJ2-1 | TRBD2 | TRBV19 | once | CASSILPLAGAEQFF | TGTGCCAGTAGTATCCTCCCCCTAGCGGGAGCTGAGCAGTTCTTC
TRBJ2-1 | TRBD1 | TRBV7-2 | . | CASSHRGPSGYEQFF | TGTGCCAGCAGCCACAGGGGGCCGAGCGGTTATGAGCAGTTCTTC
TRBJ2-1 | . | TRBV21-1 | . | CASSKRRTSGEPYNEQFF | TGTGCCAGCAGCAAACGACGGACTAGCGGGGAGCCCTACAATGAGCAGTTCTTC
TRBJ1-2 | . | TRBV5-1 | . | CASSTTQGGYTF | TGCGCCAGCAGCACTACACAGGGCGGCTACACCTTC
TRBJ2-7 | TRBD1 | TRBV19 | . | CASRPTGGIGLEQYF | TGTGCCAGTAGACCAACAGGGGGCATTGGCCTCGAGCAGTACTTC
TRBJ2-3 | . | TRBV29-1 | . | CSVGRVGGSVADTQYF | TGCAGCGTTGGAAGGGTGGGTGGGAGTGTTGCAGATACGCAGTATTTT
TRBJ2-5 | TRBD2 | TRBV4-1 | . | CASSLRLAGQETQYF | TGCGCCAGCAGCCTTAGACTAGCGGGGCAAGAGACCCAGTACTTC
TRBJ2-2 | TRBD2 | TRBV27 | once | CASSSKPTTSGRWTGELFF | TGTGCCAGCAGTTCCAAACCCACGACTAGCGGGAGGTGGACCGGGGAGCTGTTTTTT
TRBJ2-3 | . | TRBV7-2 | . | CASSSSLRGSTDTQYF | TGTGCCAGCAGCTCCTCCCTTAGGGGCAGCACAGATACGCAGTATTTT
TRBJ2-5 | . | TRBV18 | . | CASSPAYQETQYF | TGTGCCAGCTCACCAGCGTACCAAGAGACCCAGTACTTC
TRBJ2-3 | . | TRBV10-1 | . | CASSEAAGGSTDTQYF | TGCGCCAGCAGTGAAGCGGCGGGTGGGAGCACAGATACGCAGTATTTT
TRBJ2-7 | . | TRBV12-1 | once | CASSCHVGGQRESAYEQYF | TGTGCCAGCAGCTGCCACGTGGGAGGGCAGCGGGAGTCGGCATACGAGCAGTACTTC
TRBJ2-1 | TRBD2 | TRBV10-2 | . | CASSGTSGSQQFF | TGCGCCAGCAGTGGGACTAGCGGGAGCCAGCAGTTCTTC
TRBJ2-2 | TRBD2 | TRBV4-2 | . | CASSQDPSGGTGELFF | TGTGCCAGCAGCCAAGATCCTAGCGGAGGCACCGGGGAGCTGTTTTTT
TRBJ1-2 | . | TRBV25-1 | . | CASTCKVGDGYTF | TGTGCCAGCACTTGTAAGGTAGGGGATGGCTACACCTTC
TRBJ2-3 | . | TRBV5-1 | . | CASSLGGGDPDTQYF | TGCGCCAGCAGCTTGGGTGGCGGGGACCCAGATACGCAGTATTTT
TRBJ2-3 | . | TRBV20-1 | few | CSVTQGNTQYF | TGCAGTGTCACGCAGGGCAACACGCAGTATTTT
TRBJ2-7 | TRBD2 | TRBV2 | . | CASRLAGVEQYF | TGTGCCAGCCGACTAGCGGGAGTGGAGCAGTACTTC
TRBJ1-3 | . | TRBV5-5 | . | CASSPTGGRSGNTIYF | TGTGCCAGCAGCCCGACCGGGGGACGCTCTGGAAACACCATATATTTT
TRBJ2-3 | TRBD1 | TRBV6-5 | . | CASSSGQKSTDTQYF | TGTGCCAGCAGCTCGGGACAGAAAAGCACAGATACGCAGTATTTT
TRBJ2-7 | TRBD2 | TRBV29-1 | . | CSVASGSRSYEQYF | TGCAGCGTTGCCAGCGGGAGCCGGTCCTACGAGCAGTACTTC
TRBJ2-2 | TRBD2 | TRBV3-1/TRBV3-2 | . | CASSPGLAENTGELFF | TGTGCCAGCAGCCCCGGACTAGCGGAAAACACCGGGGAGCTGTTTTTT
TRBJ2-1 | . | TRBV4-1 | once | CASSQALRQVDEQFF | TGCGCCAGCAGCCAAGCCCTCCGACAGGTTGATGAGCAGTTCTTC
TRBJ1-5 | TRBD1 | TRBV5-1 | few | CASSRGQGSNQPQHF | TGCGCCAGCAGCCGTGGACAGGGCAGCAATCAGCCCCAGCATTTT
TRBJ1-1 | . | TRBV2 | once | CASSAQVGGTEAFF | TGTGCCAGCAGCGCCCAGGTGGGGGGCACTGAAGCTTTCTTT
TRBJ2-7 | TRBD2 | TRBV29-1 | . | CSADVQRESSYEQYF | TGCAGCGCCGACGTCCAGCGGGAGAGCTCCTACGAGCAGTACTTC
TRBJ2-3 | . | TRBV24-1 | once | CATSDFQGTDTQYF | TGTGCCACCAGTGATTTTCAGGGAACAGATACGCAGTATTTT
TRBJ2-7 | TRBD1 | TRBV5-1 | few | CASSPGQGAGEQYF | TGCGCCAGCAGCCCGGGACAGGGGGCCGGCGAGCAGTACTTC
TRBJ2-7 | . | TRBV19 | once | CASSRQGTYEQYF | TGTGCCAGTAGTCGGCAGGGGACCTACGAGCAGTACTTC
TRBJ2-7 | TRBD1 | TRBV11-2 | . | CASSGPGTGGRSYEQYF | TGTGCCAGCAGCGGCCCAGGGACAGGGGGCAGGTCCTACGAGCAGTACTTC
TRBJ1-1 | . | TRBV30 | . | CAWSVLGGTEAFF | TGTGCCTGGAGTGTTCTCGGCGGTACTGAAGCTTTCTTT
TRBJ2-7 | . | TRBV27 | . | CASSSTGSSYEQYF | TGTGCCAGCAGTTCAACGGGGAGCTCCTACGAGCAGTACTTC
TRBJ1-1 | . | TRBV29-1 | . | CSVAGTRNTEAFF | TGCAGCGTGGCCGGGACACGGAACACTGAAGCTTTCTTT
TRBJ1-3 | TRBD1 | TRBV7-9 | . | CASSFSILRDRDGNTIYF | TGTGCCAGCAGCTTCTCAATCCTAAGGGACAGAGACGGAAACACCATATATTTT